Given below is one TCR beta chain in context. This sample is drawn from a study of blood T cell repertoires in COVID-19. Assay used: immunoSEQ multiplex PCR; TCRdb lists only in-frame clones, some missing. The sample carries about 340,000 clones, approximately 89% recorded once. This receptor was taken from a woman aged 18-35 years who had recovered from COVID-19. The sequenced material came from peripheral blood.

The CDR3 DNA reads as TGTGCCAGCAGCTCCCTCGGGGGGTCGGATTCACCCCTCCACTTT. Amino acid sequence: CASSSLGGSDSPLHF. The J gene is TRBJ1-6, the V gene TRBV11-3; weak D call: TRBD1 (5 bases). This CDR3 is built from 15 residues. Germline CDR1 is SGHNT and CDR2 is YENEEA. V shed 4 bases and J shed 8 bases, with 15 bases lying between them.